These 2 T cell receptor beta chains were sequenced from one sample in a study of CD8 T cells in Susac syndrome. RNA amounts of about 0.5 to 1 ug underwent reverse transcription with random hexamers. A single record per CDR3 protein comes from TCRdb applying MiXCR to the immunoSEQ multiplex PCR reads. Among some 130,000 distinct CDR3 sequences listed, about 95% were seen once. Sequencing used CD4+ T cells from PBMCs. All receptors come from a human donor in good health.

The chain couples TRBV20-1 to TRBJ2-3; 8 positions match TRBD2. Losses at the gene ends were 0 bases for V and 6 bases for J; bases not matched to a gene: 5. Per the germline V gene, CDR1 is DFQATT and CDR2 is SNEGSKA (reference sequence). CDR3 length: 14 amino acids. The CDR3 nucleotides read TGCAGTGCTAGAGATGCGGGGGGAAGCGATACGCAGTATTTT. Translated: CSARDAGGSDTQYF.

The chain recombines TRBV24-1 with TRBJ2-2; TRBD2 matches 8 bases. Trimming removed 2 bases from V and 5 bases from J; junction bases left unmatched: 15. The CDR3 has 19 residues. In germline, CDR1 is KGHDR, CDR2 SFDVKD. CDR3 sequence (DNA): TGTGCCACCAGTGATTGGGGTCCACTAGCGGAAGTTTGTACCGGGGAGCTGTTTTTT. This encodes CATSDWGPLAEVCTGELFF.